Below, 13 T cell receptor beta chains from the same sample are listed, as sequenced in a study of regulatory T cells in long-lasting Graves disease. Combining iRepertoire HTBI primers with Arm-PCR of CDR3 regions, the authors built TCR beta libraries. TCRdb fed the multiplex PCR reads into MiXCR, producing one record per CDR3 protein. Among about 560,000 distinct CDR3 sequences listed, about 16% were seen once. The time point denotes: newly diagnosed GD, antithyroid drugs for less than 3 months. RNA extracted from PBMCs served as the sequencing template. These same records also appear under a second study, on T cells in Graves' hyperthyroidism and ophthalmopathy.

The sample consisted of peripheral blood mononuclear cells (PBMCs), taken at new diagnosis, from a patient treated with antithyroid drugs. These receptors were collected from a man between 18 and 35 years old with Graves disease.

This clonotype came up a few times. The genes are TRBV20-1 and TRBJ2-7; D gene uncertain. From germline, CDR1 is DFQATT and CDR2 SNEGSKA (reference sequence). The CDR3 is 15 amino acids. Trimming shortened V by 4 bases and J by 2 bases, and 18 bases separated the two germline ends. CDR3 region: CSAKLPLVQPYEQYF. The CDR3 DNA follows: TGCAGTGCTAAGCTCCCCCTAGTCCAGCCCTACGAGCAGTACTTC.

The chain uses TRBV2 and TRBJ2-2; 7 bases align to TRBD2. The CDR3 spans 17 residues. CDR1 SNHLY and CDR2 FYNNEI come from the germline V gene. V lost 3 bases to trimming and J lost 2 bases; unmatched junction nucleotides: 9. The CDR3 reads CASSEWLASGNTGELFF. DNA of the CDR3: TGTGCCAGCAGTGAGTGGTTAGCTAGCGGAAACACCGGGGAGCTGTTTTTT.

There are many counts of this clonotype. V is TRBV27 and J is TRBJ2-3, with a possible D match to TRBD2 (6 bases). The V and J ends lost 10 bases and 4 bases respectively, with 15 bases between them. CDR1 and CDR2 (germline): MNHEY, SMNVEV (reference sequence). The CDR3 extends over 13 amino acids. CDR3: CAIREQGADTQYF. Here the CDR3 DNA reads TGTGCCATCCGGGAGCAGGGCGCAGATACGCAGTATTTT.

J is TRBJ2-7 and V is TRBV4-2; perhaps D is TRBD1 or TRBD2 (5 bases each). Germline V CDR1 and CDR2: LGHNA, YNFKEQ. There are 14 residues in the CDR3. Trimming pared 0 bases from V and 7 bases from J, leaving 13 bases between. CDR3 sequence reads: CASSQDYEGPEQYF. The CDR3 nucleotides read TGTGCCAGCAGCCAAGATTACGAGGGGCCGGAGCAGTACTTC.

There are a few counts of this clonotype. This chain joins TRBV18 and TRBJ2-4; 12 nucleotides align to TRBD2. The CDR3 is made up of 13 amino acids. From germline, CDR1 is KGHSH and CDR2 LQKENI. Unmatched junction bases numbered 2, after V lost 5 bases and J lost 9 bases. The CDR3 DNA follows: TGTGCCAGCTCAGCGACTAGCGGGGGCATTCAGTACTTC. It specifies CASSATSGGIQYF.

This clonotype was picked up a small number of times. The V gene is TRBV20-1, the J gene TRBJ2-2; D gene ambiguous. Germline loops: CDR1 DFQATT, CDR2 SNEGSKA (reference sequence). The germline V and J ends were trimmed by 2 bases and 0 bases, with 7 bases remaining between them. The length of the CDR3 is 14 residues. The CDR3 loop reads CSARHAANTGELFF. The CDR3 DNA reads TGCAGTGCTAGACATGCCGCGAACACCGGGGAGCTGTTTTTT.

The rearrangement uses TRBV12-5 and TRBJ1-1; D possibly corresponds to TRBD1 (6 bases). Germline V gene lookup returns CDR1 LGHNT and CDR2 FRNRAP. The CDR3 is made up of 14 amino acids. Trimming cost V 1 base and J 4 bases, with 10 bases left between them. Written as DNA, the CDR3 is TGTGCTAGTGGTTTGGAGACAGGTTCCACTGAAGCTTTCTTT. It is translated as CASGLETGSTEAFF.

This clonotype came up once. This may come from a read error, since a much larger clone is one base off. The gene calls are TRBV6-1 and TRBJ1-5; 9 nucleotides align to TRBD1. The V gene's germline CDR1 is MNHNS and CDR2 SASEGT. This CDR3 comprises 18 residues. The CDR3 loop reads CACSGTVAQGAWDQPQHF. CDR3 nucleotide sequence: TGTGCCTGCAGTGGGACCGTTGCACAGGGGGCGTGGGATCAGCCCCAGCATTTT.

CDR3 loop: CASSLGWSQYNEQFF. In DNA form, the CDR3 reads TGTGCCAGCAGCTTAGGATGGAGTCAGTACAATGAGCAGTTCTTC. The chain links TRBV7-2 to TRBJ2-1; D ambiguous. The CDR3 totals 15 residues. The V end was cut by 1 base, the J end by 4 bases, with 11 bases between. CDR1 and CDR2 from the germline V gene are SGHTA and FQGNSA.

This clonotype showed up many times. The CDR3, as DNA: TGTGCCAGCAGTCCGGGCTACTTAGGGCAGTTCTTC. Protein product: CASSPGYLGQFF. The gene calls are TRBV28 and TRBJ2-1; D gene ambiguous. V shed 5 bases and J shed 12 bases, with 14 bases lying between them. Looked up from germline, CDR1 is MDHEN and CDR2 is SYDVKM. This CDR3 is 12 amino acids long.

In its sample, this clonotype was seen many times. J is TRBJ2-2 and V is TRBV12-3 or TRBV12-4; perhaps TRBD2 as D (5 bases). This CDR3 spans 15 amino acids. Trimming took off 7 bases at V and 7 bases at J, with 19 bases between the two ends. CDR3 DNA: TGTGCCAGCATCCTGGGTACCACTGAGGGCGGGGAGCTGTTTTTT. This encodes CASILGTTEGGELFF.

This clonotype has only a few counts. The V gene is TRBV19, the J gene TRBJ2-1; tentative D call: TRBD1 (6 bases). The CDR3 runs 15 residues. Germline-derived CDR1 and CDR2 are LNHDA and SQIVND (reference sequence). Trimming stripped 2 bases from V and 0 bases from J, with 8 bases between. This chain's CDR3 is CASSIQGFSYNEQFF. The CDR3 coding sequence is TGTGCCAGTAGTATACAGGGGTTCTCCTACAATGAGCAGTTCTTC.

This clonotype was counted many times. This chain links TRBV20-1 with TRBJ2-4; D is unclear. This CDR3 has 12 amino acids. Germline CDR1 reads DFQATT; CDR2 reads SNEGSKA (reference sequence). The germline V and J ends were trimmed by 5 bases and 10 bases, with 15 bases remaining between them. This CDR3 reads CSAQLTSPIQYF. The CDR3 DNA follows: TGCAGTGCTCAACTGACCTCTCCTATTCAGTACTTC.